This TCR beta chain was retrieved from a study of T cell responses to AZD1222 COVID-19 vaccine. Study conclusions and caveats: White British donors predominated, females outnumbered males, and clonal diversity was possibly underestimated. Seropositive status at baseline applied to only a handful of AZD1222 recipients. Repertoire sampling happened only post peak T cell response. Spike-specific TCR breadth and depth went up after people got two AZD1222 doses.

In the case of this clone: Its specificity is unknown.

The assay was immunoSEQ multiplex PCR, and TCRdb's table has in-frame clones only and misses some. The sample includes about 150,000 clones, 88% of them seen just once. The CDR3 loop spans 17 amino acids. V gave up 6 bases and J gave up 1 base, with 22 bases separating them. CDR1 is SGHRS and CDR2 is YFSETQ in the germline V gene. This TCR was sampled from an adult in good health. This sequence joins TRBV5-1 and TRBJ2-5; tentatively, D is TRBD1 or TRBD2 (7 bases each). The sequenced sample was peripheral blood, obtained on day 0 of AZD1222 vaccination. DNA of the CDR3: TGCGCCAGCACCGCCGCAGGGGGGGGGTTGATCCAAGAGACCCAGTACTTC. It translates to CASTAAGGGLIQETQYF. Full variable domain (outside the CDR3, taken from reference TRBV5-1 and TRBJ2-5): KAGVTQTPRYLIKTRGQQVTLSCSPISGHRSVSWYQQTPGQGLQFLFEYFSETQRNKGNFPGRFSGRQFSNSRSEMNVSTLELGDSALYLCASTAAGGGLIQETQYFGPGTRLLVL.